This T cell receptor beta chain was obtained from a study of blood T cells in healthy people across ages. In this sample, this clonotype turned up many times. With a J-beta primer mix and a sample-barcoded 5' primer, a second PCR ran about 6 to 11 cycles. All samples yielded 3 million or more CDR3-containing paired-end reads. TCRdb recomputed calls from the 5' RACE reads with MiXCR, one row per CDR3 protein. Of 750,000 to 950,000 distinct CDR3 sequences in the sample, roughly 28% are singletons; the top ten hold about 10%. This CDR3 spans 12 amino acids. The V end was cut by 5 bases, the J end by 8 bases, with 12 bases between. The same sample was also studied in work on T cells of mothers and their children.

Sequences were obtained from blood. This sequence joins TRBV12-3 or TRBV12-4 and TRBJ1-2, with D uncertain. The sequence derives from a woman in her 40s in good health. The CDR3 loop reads CASSPGLGGYTF. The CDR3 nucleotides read TGTGCCAGCAGTCCCGGCTTGGGGGGCTACACCTTC.